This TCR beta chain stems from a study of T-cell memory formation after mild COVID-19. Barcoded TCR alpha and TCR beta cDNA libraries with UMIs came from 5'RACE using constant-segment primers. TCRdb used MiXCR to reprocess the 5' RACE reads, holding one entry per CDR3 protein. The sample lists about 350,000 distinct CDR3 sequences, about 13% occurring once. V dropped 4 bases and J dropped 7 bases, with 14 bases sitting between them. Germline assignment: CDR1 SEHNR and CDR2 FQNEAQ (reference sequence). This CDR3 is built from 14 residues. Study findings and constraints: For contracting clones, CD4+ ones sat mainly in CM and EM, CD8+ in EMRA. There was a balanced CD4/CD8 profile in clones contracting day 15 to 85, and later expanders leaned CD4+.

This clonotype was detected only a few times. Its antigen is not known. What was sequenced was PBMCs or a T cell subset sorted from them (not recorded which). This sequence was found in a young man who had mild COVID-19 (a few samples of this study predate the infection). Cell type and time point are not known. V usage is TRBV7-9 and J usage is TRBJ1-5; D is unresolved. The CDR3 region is CASSSPGSGQPQHF. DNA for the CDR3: TGTGCCAGCAGCTCCCCTGGGAGCGGGCAGCCCCAGCATTTT. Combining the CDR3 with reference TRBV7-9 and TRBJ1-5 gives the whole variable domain DTGVSQNPRHKITKRGQNVTFRCDPISEHNRLYWYRQTLGQGPEFLTYFQNEAQLEKSRLLSDRFSAERPKGSFSTLEIQRTEQGDSAMYLCASSSPGSGQPQHFGDGTRLSIL.